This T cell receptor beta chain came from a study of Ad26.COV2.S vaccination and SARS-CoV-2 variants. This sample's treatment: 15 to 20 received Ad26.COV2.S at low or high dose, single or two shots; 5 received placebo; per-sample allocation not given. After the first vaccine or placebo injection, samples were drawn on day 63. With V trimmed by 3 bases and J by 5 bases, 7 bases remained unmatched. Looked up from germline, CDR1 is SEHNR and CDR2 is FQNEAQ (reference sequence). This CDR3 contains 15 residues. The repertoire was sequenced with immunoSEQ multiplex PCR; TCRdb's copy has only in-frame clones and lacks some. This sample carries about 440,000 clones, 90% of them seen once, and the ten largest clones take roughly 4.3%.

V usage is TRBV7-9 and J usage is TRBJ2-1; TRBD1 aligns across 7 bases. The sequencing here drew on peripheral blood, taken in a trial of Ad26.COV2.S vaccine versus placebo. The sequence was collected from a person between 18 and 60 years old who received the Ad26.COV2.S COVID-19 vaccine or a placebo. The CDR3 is CASSLGQGVHNEQFF. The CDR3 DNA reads TGTGCCAGCAGCTTGGGTCAGGGGGTGCACAATGAGCAGTTCTTC.